The clone carrying this TCR beta chain was counted at least ten times. Antigen: not known. Library preparation (for TCRbeta) was performed with unique molecular identifiers. TCRdb reanalysed the PCR reads using MiXCR and keeps one entry per CDR3 protein. The data show 700,000 to 850,000 distinct CDR3 sequences, 16% seen once. These data come from a study of T-cell reconstitution after alpha-beta-depleted transplantation in children. Study-level points and caveats: Some patients' high day-60 TCRbeta diversity was traced to surviving recipient T cells and thymic progenitors. Reportedly, only several hundred clones from non-depleted graft cells drove alpha-beta T-cell counts at about two months. T-cell counts and diversity at one year following transplant were attributed mainly to newly produced T cells.

The receptor was isolated from a male patient under 18 who had a stem cell transplant for acute lymphoblastic leukemia, so the T cells may come from the graft donor. The sequenced sample was PBMCs, mostly from graft donor cells, obtained 360 days after TCRalphabeta/CD19-depleted stem cell transplant.

The CDR3 DNA follows: TGTGCCAGCAGTCCCCGGACTAGCGGGATCTACGAGCAGTACTTC. This codes for CASSPRTSGIYEQYF. This rearrangement joins TRBV12-3 or TRBV12-4 to TRBJ2-7, with 12 nucleotides matching TRBD2. The CDR3 has 15 residues. V lost 5 bases to trimming and J lost 3 bases; unmatched junction nucleotides: 5.